Listed here is a single T cell receptor (beta chain). What it binds is unknown. Other nucleotide sequences in the sample specify the same CDR3. This sample was included in a study of radiation and T cells in renal cell carcinoma. Overall study results and limits: Baseline intratumoral clonotype presence is unknown without pretreatment biopsies.

Assay used: immunoSEQ multiplex PCR; TCRdb lists only in-frame clones, some missing. Of approximately 150,000 clones in the sample, 88% are singletons; the top ten hold about 4.3%. This CDR3 comprises 13 residues. Germline CDR1 reads SNHLY; CDR2 reads FYNNEI. After removal of 6 bases from V and 6 bases from J, the junction contained 7 bases not matched to a gene. Time point indicated: baseline pretreatment blood. This sample's treatment: 15 Gy SBRT to primary tumor, nephrectomy 4 weeks later. Blood was sampled at baseline, 2 weeks and 4 weeks after SBRT. Clear cell pathology was present in this patient's renal cell carcinoma.

This material consisted of blood, taken from a patient whose treatment included radiotherapy and nephrectomy. This clonotype was sampled from a woman in her 70s with renal cell carcinoma. The V gene is TRBV2, the J gene TRBJ1-1, with TRBD1 matching 7 bases. CDR3 region: CASRDRAGAEAFF. The CDR3 region has the DNA TGTGCCAGCAGAGACAGGGCTGGAGCTGAAGCTTTCTTT.